One T cell receptor beta chain is described in this entry. This clonotype was counted ten times or more. Its antigen remains undetermined. The input lacks base qualities; no much larger clone sits a single base away. These data originate in a study of T cells in Graves' hyperthyroidism and ophthalmopathy (dated by TCRdb to the late 2010s). Study-wide context: Peripheral blood samples were taken at the time of initial diagnosis, prior to any treatment. TCR V-J signatures able to tell the groups apart were searched for in a discovery cohort of more than 90 patients, of whom roughly 42 had Graves' ophthalmopathy and under 65 had stable Graves' hyperthyroidism. For training and testing, the 110 or so patients in the discovery cohort were randomly divided in a 7:3 ratio. After blood sampling, hyperthyroidism patients were treated with methimazole at a starting dose of 30 mg daily, and ophthalmopathy patients were treated with high-dose intravenous methylprednisolone. An independent validation cohort of about 20 hyperthyroidism patients and about 16 patients who later progressed to ophthalmopathy tested prospective prediction of ophthalmopathy. The paper reports TCR Vbeta CDR3 sequencing of 130 to 150 peripheral blood samples: 43 ophthalmopathy, about 75 hyperthyroidism and approximately 17 progressor patients. In addition, the study compared T-cell repertoires in thyroid tissue and in blood from about six Graves' hyperthyroidism patients. What the study reported, not specific to this receptor: During validation, the model predicted progression to ophthalmopathy a median of about 6.3 months ahead of onset, with more than 60% sensitivity and about 72% specificity. Most expanded thyroid clonotypes (frequency above 0.001) were also found in blood, which suggests that blood repertoires may mirror thyroid immune responses. No statistical method was used to set the sample size in advance, and investigators knew the group allocation. A 13 V-J signature model separated ophthalmopathy from stable hyperthyroidism, with around 88% sensitivity and 81.08% specificity in cross-validation and 80%/75% in testing.

Trimming takes 7 bases from V and 5 bases from J, and the germline ends sit 24 bases apart. Including the terminal cysteine and phenylalanine, the CDR3 comprises 17 residues. The only DNA kept is the CDR3, 51 bases in frame from the first base. Amplification of TCR beta CDR3 regions was carried out from RNA transcripts. For the first round of RT-PCR on the TCR CDR3, the HTBI primer set was used together with the Qiagen OneStep RT-PCR kit. A second multiplex PCR round built the libraries, followed by size selection and purification. Sequencing of the libraries was done on an Illumina HiSeq2000 using paired-end 100 bp reads. The published analysis was carried out like this. SOAPnuke was used to process the raw data, removing reads that contained adapters or uncalled bases, had a mean Phred below 15, or lacked an exact match to the constant primer or identifier. COPE v1.2.5 was used to merge the high-quality paired reads, and each unique nucleotide sequence was defined as a clonotype. MiTCR v1.1 was used to align the clonotypes against IMGT TRBV, TRBD and TRBJ reference segments. The analysis included only V-J combinations with a frequency above 0.0001, which together covered around 99% of the repertoires. The TCS score was defined as the ratio of F50 (clonal expansion) to E x V (chaos), calculated using BLOSUM62-based TCRdist between CDR3 peptides within each V-J. Welch's t-statistics and random forest reduced around 550 V-J features to under 15, which were used in a naive Bayes classifier (R e1071). Starting from the raw public reads, TCRdb applied fastp trimming at Q25, assembled clones with MiXCR and retained in-frame beta chains. Identical CDR3 protein sequences are pooled into one entry, listed with their most common genes and DNA. These V and J calls originate from TCRdb's pipeline instead of the authors' own analysis. The sample table holds more than 650,000 distinct CDR3 sequences, of which about 14% were seen once. Around 9.6% of the sample is held by the ten biggest clonotypes.

Graves' hyperthyroidism was defined as stable when no progression to ophthalmopathy occurred over 18 months of follow-up. Hyperthyroidism patients were aged 18 to 65 years and newly diagnosed, with disease duration of less than 2 months. Any patient with an uncontrolled infection, another autoimmune disease, pregnancy or lactation was excluded. Diagnoses relied on clinical symptoms, serum thyroxine and TRAb, thyroid ultrasound and orbital computed tomography. PBMCs were isolated from roughly 10 ml of fresh peripheral blood by Ficoll-Paque density gradient centrifugation. Total RNA was extracted using Trizol reagent, and RNA quality was assessed on an Agilent 2100 Bioanalyzer.

What was sequenced was blood. The V and J genes are TRBV12-3 or TRBV12-4 and TRBJ2-1, and perhaps TRBD1 as D gene, on 8 matching bases. The sequence was obtained from a woman aged 18-30 years with Graves' hyperthyroidism. The CDR3 protein: CASTVRGPAGPHNEQFF. DNA sequence: TGTGCCAGCACAGTCAGGGGGCCAGCGGGACCCCACAATGAGCAGTTCTTC.